The 23 T cell receptor beta chains presented below share a single source sample, sequenced in a study of tumor-infiltrating lymphocytes in primary liver carcinoma. A primer in the constant region served to generate TCR beta cDNA from approximately 460 ng of total RNA. Libraries for TCR beta were built through three nested multiplex PCR rounds, which together made up a slightly modified ARM-PCR procedure. Two initial PCR rounds of roughly 10 cycles each paired TRBV1-TRBV30 forward primers with a C-beta reverse primer. TCRdb re-called the multiplex PCR reads through MiXCR, storing one row per CDR3 protein. The data contain fewer than 350,000 distinct CDR3 sequences, over 55% of them singletons. Blood RNA came from unsorted whole blood; germline DNA was also extracted. The specimen sequenced was peripheral blood. The source is a man aged 35-49 years with primary liver carcinoma and hepatitis B virus infection.

This clonotype was found a few times. CDR3 sequence: CATSDRGVSTDTQYF. The CDR3 bases are TGTGCCACCAGTGACAGGGGCGTTAGCACAGATACGCAGTATTTT. J is TRBJ2-3 and V is TRBV24-1; D possibly corresponds to TRBD1 (6 bases). The V and J ends lost 4 bases and 0 bases respectively, with 10 bases between them. CDR1 and CDR2 (germline): KGHDR, SFDVKD. The CDR3 is 15 residues long.

This clonotype occurred a few times. This sequence joins TRBV7-2 and TRBJ2-7; 9 nucleotides match TRBD2. The length of the CDR3 is 15 residues. V shed 5 bases, J shed 2 bases, and the junction held 7 bases outside the gene matches. The germline CDR1 and CDR2 sequences are SGHTA and FQGNSA. The CDR3 coding sequence is TGTGCCAGCAGCCCCGGGACTAGCAGTACCTACGAGCAGTACTTC. This gives the protein CASSPGTSSTYEQYF.

About this clonotype itself: Mismatch with germline at one junction end may stem from a read error. The chain joins TRBV14 to TRBJ2-3; tentative D call: TRBD1 (5 bases). The germline V gene encodes CDR1 SGHDN and CDR2 FVKESK. The CDR3 is 13 amino acids. CDR3 DNA: TGTGTCAGCAGCCCGACAGATCAGACTACGCAGTATTTT. Its protein is CVSSPTDQTTQYF. The variable domain in full, completed from reference TRBV14 and TRBJ2-3, reads EAGVTQFPSHSVIEKGQTVTLRCDPISGHDNLYWYRRVMGKEIKFLLHFVKESKQDESGMPNNRFLAERTGGTYSTLKVQPAELEDSGVYFCVSSPTDQTTQYFGPGTRLTVL.

With regard to this clonotype: Mismatch with germline at one junction end may stem from a read error. The rearrangement uses TRBV11-1 and TRBJ2-3, with a possible D match to TRBD2 (6 bases). The CDR3 has 20 amino acids. Germline V gene data show CDR1 as SGHAT and CDR2 as FQDESV (reference sequence). The CDR3 sequence is CASSLAGLAGRYANTDTLYF. As DNA, the CDR3 is TGTGCCAGCAGCTTAGCGGGACTGGCGGGAAGATACGCTAACACAGATACGCTGTATTTT.

The chain carries TRBV29-1 and TRBJ2-5; D not certain. V shed 1 base and J shed 6 bases, with 6 bases lying between them. Germline V gene lookup returns CDR1 SQVTM and CDR2 ANQGSEA. The CDR3 covers 11 residues. The CDR3 spells CSVEVAQTQYF. The CDR3 DNA sequence: TGCAGCGTTGAAGTAGCCCAGACCCAGTACTTC. Full variable domain (rest looked up from reference TRBV29-1 and TRBJ2-5): SAVISQKPSRDICQRGTSLTIQCQVDSQVTMMFWYRQQPGQSLTLIATANQGSEATYESGFVIDKFPISRPNLTFSTLTVSNMSPEDSSIYLCSVEVAQTQYFGPGTRLLVL.

About this clonotype itself: Its ends do not fully match the called genes, so a read error is possible. The V gene is TRBV12-3 or TRBV12-4, the J gene TRBJ1-4; D unresolved. This CDR3 is 13 amino acids long. CDR3 in DNA: TGTGACAGCAGTTTAGCGGGAACTGAAAAACTGCTTTTT. This codes for CDSSLAGTEKLLF.

About this clonotype itself: The conserved phenylalanine or tryptophan normally closing the CDR3 is absent here, so this likely arose from a read error. The chain combines TRBV11-1 with TRBJ2-7, with D perhaps TRBD2 (5 bases). CDR1 is SGHAT, CDR2 FQDESV, per germline (reference sequence). The CDR3 sequence is 13 residues long. In nucleotides, the CDR3 is TGTGCCAGCAGCATAGCCCGGGGTTACGAGCAGTACATC. This encodes CASSIARGYEQYI.

For this clonotype: Given a much more abundant clone one base away, this may be a read error. The rearrangement uses TRBV4-2 and TRBJ1-3; 7 bases are a match to TRBD1. The CDR3 contains 19 residues. Per the germline V gene, CDR1 is LGHNA and CDR2 is YNFKEQ. V was clipped by 7 bases and J by 8 bases; unmatched bases: 26. CDR3 nucleotides: TGTGCCAGCACCAAAGATGCTGCCGGGACAGCCGGCCAGGTTGACACCATATATTTT. This gives the protein CASTKDAAGTAGQVDTIYF.

About this clonotype: One end of the junction does not line up with germline, which may come from a read error. The chain uses TRBV7-8 and TRBJ1-1, with a possible D match to TRBD1 (5 bases). Germline lookup yields CDR1 SGHVS and CDR2 FQNEAQ. This CDR3 comprises 15 residues. Here the CDR3 reads CASSALSGGSAEVFF. DNA for the CDR3: TGTGCCAGCAGCGCACTCTCGGGGGGGAGCGCTGAAGTTTTCTTT.

This chain connects TRBV11-3 to TRBJ2-7; no clear D. CDR3 length: 14 amino acids. Trimming removed 1 base from V and 0 bases from J, with 7 bases in between. Germline CDR1 SGHNT, CDR2 YENEEA. DNA of the CDR3: TGTGCCAGCAGCTTAGCCAATGGCTCCTACGAGCAGTACTTC. Translating it yields CASSLANGSYEQYF.

The chain couples TRBV4-1 to TRBJ1-5; no clear D gene. Looked up from germline, CDR1 is MGHRA and CDR2 is YSYEKL. Trimming took 4 bases from V and 5 from J, leaving 15 bases between them. CDR3 length equals 15 residues. The CDR3 protein is CASSLVPSEYQPQHF. The CDR3 region has the DNA TGCGCCAGCAGCCTCGTTCCCTCGGAGTATCAGCCCCAGCATTTT.

Comments on this clonotype: A read error is possible here, since a much larger clone lies one base away. The final CDR3 position lacks the conserved phenylalanine or tryptophan, pointing to a likely read error. The chain recombines TRBV6-5 with TRBJ2-3; D not certain. Deletions cut 5 bases from V and 5 bases from J, with 17 bases between. The CDR3 sequence is 15 residues long. Germline V gene data show CDR1 as MNHEY and CDR2 as SVGAGI. The CDR3 coding sequence is TGTGCCAGCAGTCCGGACGCCGTCTATCAAGATACGCAGTATGTT. This translates into CASSPDAVYQDTQYV.

As regards this clonotype: One end of the junction does not line up with germline, which may come from a read error. The J gene is TRBJ2-2, the V gene TRBV29-1; maybe TRBD1 (6 bases). The CDR3 has 14 residues. The V gene's germline CDR1 is SQVTM and CDR2 ANQGSEA. CDR3 residues: CNVQARDKTGELFF. DNA of the CDR3: TGCAACGTTCAAGCCAGGGACAAAACCGGGGAGCTGTTTTTT.

In regard to this clonotype: The junction does not match germline at one end; this may be a read error. The chain uses TRBV29-1 and TRBJ2-7, with D unclear. The CDR3 totals 13 residues. CDR1 SQVTM and CDR2 ANQGSEA come from the germline V gene. The CDR3 DNA reads as TGCAGCGTTGGTGAAGGGCACTCCTATGAGCAGCACTTC. Translated, it gives CSVGEGHSYEQHF.

Details on this clonotype: The junction and the germline gene differ at one end; a read error may be behind it. The chain has TRBV7-8 and TRBJ2-7; 10 positions agree with TRBD1. This CDR3 has 15 amino acids. The V gene's germline CDR1 is SGHVS and CDR2 FQNEAQ. CDR3 coding DNA: TGTGCCAGCAGTTTAGTCCCGGGACAGGGGTACGAGCACTACTTC. Translating it yields CASSLVPGQGYEHYF.

Details on this clonotype: A read error may be the cause here, since a much bigger clone is one base away. The chain uses TRBV5-6 and TRBJ2-7; 7 bases agree with TRBD2. CDR3 length: 15 amino acids. Germline lookup yields CDR1 SGHDT and CDR2 YYEEEE. The V segment lost 4 bases and the J segment 3 bases; nucleotides outside the gene matches: 10. In DNA form, the CDR3 reads TGTGCCAGCAGCCTTAGGAAAGCGGGAAACTACGAGCAGTACTTC. It yields the protein CASSLRKAGNYEQYF.

This clonotype was picked up many times. The rearrangement uses TRBV4-3 and TRBJ2-1; 7 positions match TRBD2. This CDR3 comprises 16 residues. After removal of 1 base from V and 2 bases from J, the junction contained 5 bases not matched to a gene. CDR1 and CDR2 (germline): LGHNA, YSLEER. The CDR3 sequence: CASSQGEGGPYNEQFF. DNA for the CDR3: TGCGCCAGCAGCCAAGGGGAGGGAGGTCCCTACAATGAGCAGTTCTTC.

This clonotype showed up just a few times. The chain recombines TRBV5-4 with TRBJ1-4, with unresolved D. CDR3 length: 13 residues. Germline CDR1 reads SGHNT; CDR2 reads YYREEE (reference sequence). The V end was cut by 2 bases, the J end by 0 bases, with 2 bases between. The CDR3 DNA is TGTGCCAGCAGCTTTGCAACTAATGAAAAACTGTTTTTT. Translating gives CASSFATNEKLFF.

Points on this clonotype: This could be a read error, since a much larger clone is one nucleotide away. V gene TRBV12-3 or TRBV12-4 combines with J gene TRBJ2-3, with TRBD2 identical over 7 bases. V shed 1 base, J shed 2 bases, and the junction held 6 bases outside the gene matches. This CDR3 has 16 residues. The CDR3 DNA reads TGTGCCAGCAGTTTAGGGAACGGGAGGCCCACAGATACGCAGTATTTT. It specifies CASSLGNGRPTDTQYF.

This clonotype was found a few times. The chain couples TRBV12-3 or TRBV12-4 to TRBJ2-5; D is tentatively TRBD1 or TRBD2 (7 bases each). The germline V and J ends were trimmed by 6 bases and 3 bases, with 17 bases remaining between them. The CDR3 consists of 15 residues. The CDR3 DNA sequence: TGTGCCAGCAGCCAATCGACAGGGAGGGAAGAGACCCAGTACTTC. Encoded protein: CASSQSTGREETQYF.

The rearrangement joins TRBV11-3 to TRBJ1-1, with D unclear. The germline V gene encodes CDR1 SGHNT and CDR2 YENEEA. Trimming cost V 9 bases and J 2 bases, with 13 bases left between them. The CDR3 has 13 amino acids. CDR3 nucleotide sequence: TGTGCCAGTAGCGCGGGAGATAACACTGAAGCTTTCTTT. The encoded protein is CASSAGDNTEAFF.

Notes on this clonotype: Just one base apart from a much larger clone, this may be a read error. The chain uses TRBV6-5 and TRBJ2-5; TRBD1 is a possible D gene (5 bases). The CDR3 contains 15 residues. Germline CDR1 MNHEY, CDR2 SVGAGI. CDR3 sequence: CPSSYGDSAQETQYF. In DNA, the CDR3 is TGTCCCAGCAGTTACGGTGACAGCGCTCAAGAGACCCAGTACTTC.

This clonotype was seen at least ten times. The chain has TRBV29-1 and TRBJ2-7; TRBD1 matches at 9 bases. After removal of 6 bases from V and 2 bases from J, the junction contained 11 bases not matched to a gene. Germline V gene lookup returns CDR1 SQVTM and CDR2 ANQGSEA. CDR3 size: 15 residues. CDR3 sequence reads: CSVLNPGQGPYEQYF. Written as DNA, the CDR3 is TGCAGCGTCCTTAACCCGGGACAGGGACCCTACGAGCAGTACTTC.